This T cell receptor beta chain derives from a study of shared clonotypes between healthy human individuals. Trimming pared 7 bases from V and 0 bases from J, leaving 14 bases between. This CDR3 contains 14 residues. The germline V gene has CDR1 SGHTS and CDR2 YDEGEE. The repertoire was sequenced with immunoSEQ multiplex PCR; TCRdb's copy has only in-frame clones and lacks some. The sample records 400,000 or so clones, around 96% being singletons. The sample taken for sequencing was memory CD8+ T cells sorted from blood. Described subset: CD45RO+ cells pooled with CCR7-negative TemRA cells. This receptor was obtained from a man younger than 40 in good health. The chain couples TRBV5-8 to TRBJ2-7, with a tentative D call TRBD1 (6 bases). The CDR3: CASSDSSSSYEQYF. In nucleotides, the CDR3 is TGTGCCAGCTCGGACAGTTCGAGCTCCTACGAGCAGTACTTC.